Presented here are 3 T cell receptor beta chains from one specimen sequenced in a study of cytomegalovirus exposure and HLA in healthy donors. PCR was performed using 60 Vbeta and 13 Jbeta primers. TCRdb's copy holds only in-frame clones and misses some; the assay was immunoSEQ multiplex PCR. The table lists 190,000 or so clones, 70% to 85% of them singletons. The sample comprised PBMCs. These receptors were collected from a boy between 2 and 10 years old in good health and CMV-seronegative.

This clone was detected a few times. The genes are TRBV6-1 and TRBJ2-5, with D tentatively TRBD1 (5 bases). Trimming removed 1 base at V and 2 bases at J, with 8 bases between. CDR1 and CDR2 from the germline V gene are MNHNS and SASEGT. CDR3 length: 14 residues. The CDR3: CASSEGAGQETQYF. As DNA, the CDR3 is TGTGCCAGCAGTGAAGGGGCAGGGCAAGAGACCCAGTACTTC.

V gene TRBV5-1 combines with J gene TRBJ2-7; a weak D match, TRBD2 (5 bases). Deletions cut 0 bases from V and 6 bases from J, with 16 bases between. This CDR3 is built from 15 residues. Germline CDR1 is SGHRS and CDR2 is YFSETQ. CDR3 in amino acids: CASSLAVGLAGEQYF. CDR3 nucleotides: TGCGCCAGCAGCTTGGCAGTTGGGCTAGCTGGCGAGCAGTACTTC.

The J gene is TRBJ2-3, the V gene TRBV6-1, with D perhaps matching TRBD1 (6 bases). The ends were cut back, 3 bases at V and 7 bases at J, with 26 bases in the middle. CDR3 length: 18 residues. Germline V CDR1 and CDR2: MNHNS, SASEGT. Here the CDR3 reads CASSDRGQGTFNSHTQYF. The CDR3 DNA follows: TGTGCCAGCAGTGATCGAGGGCAGGGGACATTTAACTCACATACGCAGTATTTT.